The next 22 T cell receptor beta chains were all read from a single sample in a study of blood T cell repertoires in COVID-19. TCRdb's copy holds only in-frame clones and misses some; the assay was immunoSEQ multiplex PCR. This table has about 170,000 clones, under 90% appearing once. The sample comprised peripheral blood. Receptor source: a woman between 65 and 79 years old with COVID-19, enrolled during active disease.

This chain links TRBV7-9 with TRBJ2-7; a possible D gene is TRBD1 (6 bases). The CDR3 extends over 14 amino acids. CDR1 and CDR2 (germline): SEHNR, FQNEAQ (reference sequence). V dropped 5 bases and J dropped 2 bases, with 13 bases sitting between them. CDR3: CASSVGQFTYEQYF. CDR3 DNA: TGTGCCAGCAGCGTAGGACAGTTTACCTACGAGCAGTACTTC.

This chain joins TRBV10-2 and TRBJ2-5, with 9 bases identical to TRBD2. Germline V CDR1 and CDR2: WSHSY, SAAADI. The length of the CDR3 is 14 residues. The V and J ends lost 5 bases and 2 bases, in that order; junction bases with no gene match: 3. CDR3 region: CASSLAGMQETQYF. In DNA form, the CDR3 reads TGCGCCAGCAGTCTAGCGGGGATGCAAGAGACCCAGTACTTC.

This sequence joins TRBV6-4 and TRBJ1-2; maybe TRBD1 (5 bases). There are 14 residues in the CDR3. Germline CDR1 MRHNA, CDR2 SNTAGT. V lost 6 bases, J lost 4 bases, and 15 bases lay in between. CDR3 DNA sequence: TGTGCCAGCAGCAAGGGAGGGCAGGGCTATGGCTACACCTTC. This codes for CASSKGGQGYGYTF.

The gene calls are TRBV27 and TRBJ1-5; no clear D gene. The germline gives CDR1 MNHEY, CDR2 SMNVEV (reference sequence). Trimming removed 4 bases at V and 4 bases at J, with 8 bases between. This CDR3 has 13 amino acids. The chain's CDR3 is CASSYYENQPQHF. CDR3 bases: TGTGCCAGCAGTTACTACGAGAATCAGCCCCAGCATTTT.

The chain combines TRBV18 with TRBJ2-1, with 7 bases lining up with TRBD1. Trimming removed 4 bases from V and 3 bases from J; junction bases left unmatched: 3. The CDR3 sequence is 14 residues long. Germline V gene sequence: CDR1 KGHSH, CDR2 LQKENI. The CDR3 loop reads CASSLRDSYNEQFF. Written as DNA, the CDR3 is TGTGCCAGCTCACTCCGGGACAGCTACAATGAGCAGTTCTTC.

The CDR3 loop is CASSQDDGAFYNSPLHF. CDR3 nucleotide sequence: TGCGCCAGCAGCCAAGACGATGGGGCGTTCTATAATTCACCCCTCCACTTT. The chain uses TRBV4-1 and TRBJ1-6; possibly TRBD1 for D (5 bases). Germline V CDR1 and CDR2: MGHRA, YSYEKL. Trimming cost V 0 bases and J 3 bases, with 12 bases left between them. CDR3 size: 17 residues.

The CDR3 here is CASSSDRENYGYTF. The CDR3 bases are TGTGCCAGCAGCTCAGACAGGGAAAACTATGGCTACACCTTC. The chain joins TRBV11-2 to TRBJ1-2, with 7 bases identical to TRBD1. CDR1 SGHAT and CDR2 FQNNGV come from the germline V gene. Unmatched junction bases numbered 4, after V lost 4 bases and J lost 2 bases. This CDR3 region has 14 residues.

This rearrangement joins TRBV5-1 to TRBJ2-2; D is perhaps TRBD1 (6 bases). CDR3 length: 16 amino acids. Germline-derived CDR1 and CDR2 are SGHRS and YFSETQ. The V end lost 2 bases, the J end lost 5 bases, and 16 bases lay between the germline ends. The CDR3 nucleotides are TGCGCCAGCAGCTTCACAGCCGGGACAAAAACCGGGGAGCTGTTTTTT. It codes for CASSFTAGTKTGELFF.

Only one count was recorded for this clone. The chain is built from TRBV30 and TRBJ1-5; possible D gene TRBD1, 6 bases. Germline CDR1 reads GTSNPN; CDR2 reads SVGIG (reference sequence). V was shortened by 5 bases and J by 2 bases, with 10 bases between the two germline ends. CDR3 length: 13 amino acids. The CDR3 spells CAWGDTRNQPQHF. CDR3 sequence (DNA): TGTGCCTGGGGGGACACCCGCAATCAGCCCCAGCATTTT.

CDR3 in amino acids: CASSLLSDQETQYF. Here the CDR3 DNA reads TGCGCCAGCAGCTTGCTCAGCGACCAAGAGACCCAGTACTTC. The chain links TRBV5-1 to TRBJ2-5, with D hard to call. The germline CDR1 and CDR2 sequences are SGHRS and YFSETQ. Between the trimmed V and J ends, which lost 1 base and 0 bases, there was a span of 7 bases. This CDR3 spans 14 amino acids.

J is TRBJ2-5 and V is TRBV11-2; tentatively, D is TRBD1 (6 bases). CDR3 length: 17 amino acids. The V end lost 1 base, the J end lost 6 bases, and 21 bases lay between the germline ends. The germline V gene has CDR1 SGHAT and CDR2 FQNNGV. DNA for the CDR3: TGTGCCAGCAGCTTAGGAGGGGGAAGCGAACCCTACAAGACCCAGTACTTC. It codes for CASSLGGGSEPYKTQYF.

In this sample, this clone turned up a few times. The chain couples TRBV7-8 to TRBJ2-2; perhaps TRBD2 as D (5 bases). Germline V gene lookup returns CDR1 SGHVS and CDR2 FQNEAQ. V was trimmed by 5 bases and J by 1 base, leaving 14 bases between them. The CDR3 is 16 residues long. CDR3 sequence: CASSPSQRGNTGELFF. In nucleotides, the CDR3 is TGTGCCAGCAGCCCTTCACAACGGGGGAACACCGGGGAGCTGTTTTTT.

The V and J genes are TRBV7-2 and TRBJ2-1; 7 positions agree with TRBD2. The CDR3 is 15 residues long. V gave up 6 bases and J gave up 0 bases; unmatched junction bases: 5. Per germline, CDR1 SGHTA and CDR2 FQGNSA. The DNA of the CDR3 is TGTGCCAGCAGGCGGGGAGGGAGCTCCTACAATGAGCAGTTCTTC. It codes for CASRRGGSSYNEQFF.

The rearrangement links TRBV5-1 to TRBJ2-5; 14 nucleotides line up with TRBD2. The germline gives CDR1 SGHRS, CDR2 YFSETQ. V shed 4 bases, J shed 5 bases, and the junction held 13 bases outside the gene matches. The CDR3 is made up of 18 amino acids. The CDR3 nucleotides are TGCGCCAGCAGCCTCACCGGGACTAGCGGGGGAGGACGGGAGACCCAGTACTTC. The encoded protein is CASSLTGTSGGGRETQYF.

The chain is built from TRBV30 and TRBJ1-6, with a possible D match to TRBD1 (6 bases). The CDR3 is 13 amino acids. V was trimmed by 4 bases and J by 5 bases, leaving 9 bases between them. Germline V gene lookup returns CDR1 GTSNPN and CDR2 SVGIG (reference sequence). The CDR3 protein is CAWTGQNNSPLHF. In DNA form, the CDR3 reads TGTGCCTGGACCGGACAGAATAATTCACCCCTCCACTTT.

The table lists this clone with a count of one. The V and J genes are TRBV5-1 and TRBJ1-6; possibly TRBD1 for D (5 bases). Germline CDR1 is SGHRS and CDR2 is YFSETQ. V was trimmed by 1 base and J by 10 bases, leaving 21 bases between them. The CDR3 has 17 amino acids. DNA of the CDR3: TGCGCCAGCAGCTTGAATATGAGGGGAGGAACGAGCTCACCCCTCCACTTT. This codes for CASSLNMRGGTSSPLHF.

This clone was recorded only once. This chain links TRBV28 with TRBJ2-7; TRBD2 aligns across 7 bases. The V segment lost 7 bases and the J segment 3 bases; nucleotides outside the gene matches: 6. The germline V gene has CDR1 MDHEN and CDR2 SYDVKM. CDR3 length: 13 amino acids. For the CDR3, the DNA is TGTGCCAGCATTCGGGGAGGGGACTACGAGCAGTACTTC. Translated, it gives CASIRGGDYEQYF.

CDR3 amino acids: CASSPLAGGIYEQYF. The CDR3 DNA follows: TGTGCCAGCAGCCCACTAGCGGGAGGGATCTACGAGCAGTACTTC. The V call is TRBV7-9, the J call TRBJ2-7, with 13 bases identical to TRBD2. There are 15 residues in the CDR3. In germline, CDR1 is SEHNR, CDR2 FQNEAQ (reference sequence). V lost 5 bases to trimming and J lost 3 bases; unmatched junction nucleotides: 4.

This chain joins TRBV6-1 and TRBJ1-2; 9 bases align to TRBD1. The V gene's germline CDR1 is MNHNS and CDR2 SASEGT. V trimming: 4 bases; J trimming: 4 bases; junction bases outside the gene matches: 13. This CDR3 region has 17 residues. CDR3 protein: CASSVYSNRGLSYGYTF. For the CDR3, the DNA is TGTGCCAGCAGTGTTTATTCAAACAGGGGGCTGTCCTATGGCTACACCTTC.

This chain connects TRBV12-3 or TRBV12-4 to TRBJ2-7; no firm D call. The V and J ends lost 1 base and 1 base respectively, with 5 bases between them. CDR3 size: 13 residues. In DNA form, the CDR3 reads TGTGCCAGCAGTTTAGGGCAGTCCTACGAGCAGTACTTC. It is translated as CASSLGQSYEQYF.

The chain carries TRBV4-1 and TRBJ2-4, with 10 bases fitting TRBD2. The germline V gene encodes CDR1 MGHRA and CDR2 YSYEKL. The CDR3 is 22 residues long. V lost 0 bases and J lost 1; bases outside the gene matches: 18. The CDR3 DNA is TGCGCCAGCAGCCAAGATGTCCCTATCGAAGCGGGGGGGCCCGCCGCCAAAAACATTCAGTACTTC. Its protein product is CASSQDVPIEAGGPAAKNIQYF.

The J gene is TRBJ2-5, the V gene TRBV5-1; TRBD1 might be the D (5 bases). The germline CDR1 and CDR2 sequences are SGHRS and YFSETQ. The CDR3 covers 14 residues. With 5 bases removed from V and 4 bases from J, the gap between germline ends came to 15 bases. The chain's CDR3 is CASRQEDQAETQYF. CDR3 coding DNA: TGCGCCAGCAGACAGGAAGATCAGGCAGAGACCCAGTACTTC. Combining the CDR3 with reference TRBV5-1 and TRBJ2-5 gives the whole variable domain KAGVTQTPRYLIKTRGQQVTLSCSPISGHRSVSWYQQTPGQGLQFLFEYFSETQRNKGNFPGRFSGRQFSNSRSEMNVSTLELGDSALYLCASRQEDQAETQYFGPGTRLLVL.